Shown below are 8 T cell receptor beta chains from a single sample sequenced in a study of blood T cells in healthy people across ages (dated by TCRdb to between 2015 and 2016). The library relied on 5' RACE. The data were produced on an Illumina HiSeq 2500. A second PCR of about 6 to 12 cycles was run with a J-beta primer mix and a sample-barcoded 5' primer. TCRdb passed the public sequencing reads through fastp at Q25 and MiXCR, retaining productive beta sequences. Every entry covers one CDR3 protein and lists the most common genes and DNA from its rows. Within this sample are 980,000 or so distinct CDR3 sequences, with 45% to 50% of them counted one time only. Clones ranked in the top ten supply around an eighth of the sample. Sequencing input: blood. The receptor set was obtained from a man aged 25-45 years in good health.

This clonotype was seen a few times. V gene TRBV25-1 combines with J gene TRBJ2-3, with 9 nucleotides matching TRBD2. Germline trimming cut 4 bases from V and 6 bases from J; bases unmatched to any gene: 11. Per germline, CDR1 MGHDK and CDR2 SYGVNS. The CDR3 sequence is 16 residues long. The CDR3 is CASSGKRGALSDTQYF. The CDR3 DNA is TGTGCCAGCAGTGGTAAGCGGGGGGCCCTCTCGGATACGCAGTATTTT.

The chain couples TRBV2 to TRBJ1-1; the D gene is possibly TRBD1 (6 bases). The CDR3 is made up of 15 amino acids. Germline lookup yields CDR1 SNHLY and CDR2 FYNNEI. V shed 0 bases and J shed 1 base, with 9 bases lying between them. DNA of the CDR3: TGTGCCAGCAGTGAAGCCCAGGGGAGGAACACTGAAGCTTTCTTT. It yields the protein CASSEAQGRNTEAFF.

The chain joins TRBV2 to TRBJ2-5; D unresolved. CDR3 size: 15 residues. V lost 2 bases, J lost 2 bases, and 12 bases lay in between. Germline V gene sequence: CDR1 SNHLY, CDR2 FYNNEI. CDR3 protein: CASSETRLSQETQYF. In DNA, the CDR3 is TGTGCCAGCAGTGAAACACGACTGAGTCAAGAGACCCAGTACTTC.

This clonotype occurred a few times. The genes are TRBV29-1 and TRBJ2-7, with a tentative D call TRBD1 (5 bases). The CDR3 extends over 12 amino acids. Germline loops: CDR1 SQVTM, CDR2 ANQGSEA. V was trimmed by 6 bases and J by 0 bases, leaving 9 bases between them. The CDR3 region is CSVQASSYEQYF. CDR3 nucleotides: TGCAGCGTACAGGCCTCCTCCTACGAGCAGTACTTC.

This clonotype was seen once. This chain links TRBV15 with TRBJ1-2; D gene uncertain. V lost 0 bases, J lost 8 bases, and 10 bases lay in between. Germline CDR1 reads LNHNV; CDR2 reads YYDKDF (reference sequence). This CDR3 has 13 residues. CDR3 coding DNA: TGTGCCACCAGCAGAGATCAAGGTTCCGGCTACACCTTC. It yields the protein CATSRDQGSGYTF.

In this sample, this clonotype turned up a few times. The chain is built from TRBV4-2 and TRBJ2-7; 7 bases align to TRBD1. V gave up 3 bases and J gave up 2 bases; unmatched junction bases: 16. CDR1 LGHNA and CDR2 YNFKEQ come from the germline V gene. The CDR3 has 18 amino acids. Here the CDR3 DNA reads TGTGCCAGCAGCCAGGAAAGACAGGGCGACCTTCATACCTACGAGCAGTACTTC. Translation gives CASSQERQGDLHTYEQYF.

This sequence joins TRBV27 and TRBJ1-5, with D tentatively TRBD1 (6 bases). The CDR3 has 17 amino acids. Germline CDR1 and CDR2: MNHEY and SMNVEV (reference sequence). The V end was cut by 4 bases, the J end by 0 bases, with 16 bases between. The CDR3 sequence is CASSSLGTPYSNQPQHF. CDR3 in DNA: TGTGCCAGCAGTTCCCTCGGGACACCATATAGCAATCAGCCCCAGCATTTT.

The chain couples TRBV20-1 to TRBJ2-3; 7 nucleotides agree with TRBD2. Germline assignment: CDR1 DFQATT and CDR2 SNEGSKA (reference sequence). The CDR3 sequence is 14 residues long. The ends lost 5 bases at V and 2 bases at J; junction bases unmatched: 7. CDR3 DNA sequence: TGCAGTGCTGATGGGGGGGTCAACACAGATACGCAGTATTTT. Translation: CSADGGVNTDTQYF.